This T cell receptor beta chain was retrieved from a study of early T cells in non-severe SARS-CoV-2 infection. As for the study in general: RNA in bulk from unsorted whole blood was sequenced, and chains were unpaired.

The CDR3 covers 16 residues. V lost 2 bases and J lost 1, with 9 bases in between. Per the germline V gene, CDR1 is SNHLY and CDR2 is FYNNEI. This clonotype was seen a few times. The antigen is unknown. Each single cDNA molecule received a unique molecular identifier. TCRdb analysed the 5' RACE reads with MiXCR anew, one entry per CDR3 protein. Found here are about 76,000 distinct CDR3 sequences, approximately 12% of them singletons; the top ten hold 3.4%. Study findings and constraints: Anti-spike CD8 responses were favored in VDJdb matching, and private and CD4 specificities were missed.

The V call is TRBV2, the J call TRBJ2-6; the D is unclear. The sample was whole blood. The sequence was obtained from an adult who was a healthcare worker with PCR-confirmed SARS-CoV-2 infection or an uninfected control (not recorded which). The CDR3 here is CASSEKEYSGANVLTF. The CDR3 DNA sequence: TGTGCCAGCAGTGAAAAAGAGTATTCTGGGGCCAACGTCCTGACTTTC.